This TCR beta chain was identified during a study of blood T cell repertoires in COVID-19. Produced via immunoSEQ multiplex PCR; TCRdb's table is partial and in-frame only. The sample has around 16,000 clones; roughly four fifths are singletons. The CDR3 spans 15 residues. Source material: peripheral blood. This TCR was sampled from a man older than 75 with active COVID-19. V is TRBV21-1 and J is TRBJ2-2; the D segment call TRBD2 is taken from the table without a DNA check. TRBV21-1 is given as a pseudogene. The CDR3 nucleotides read TGTGCCAGCAGTCAGGCGGGGTTTGTTTCCGGGGAGCTGTTTTTT. It specifies CASSQAGFVSGELFF.